This T cell receptor (beta chain) was documented in a study of shared clonotypes between healthy human individuals. General study findings and limits: With four donors compared, 4% to 5.5% of naive CD4 clonotypes were shared.

Data came from immunoSEQ multiplex PCR; TCRdb stores just in-frame clones and leaves some out. The sample has 500,000 to 550,000 clones; around 96% are singletons. Looked up from germline, CDR1 is SEHNR and CDR2 is FQNEAQ (reference sequence). V was clipped by 2 bases and J by 0 bases, with 11 bases between them. The CDR3 has 15 amino acids. In regard to this clone: Its antigen is undetermined.

The receptor was isolated from a woman in her twenties or thirties in good health. The chain has TRBV7-9 and TRBJ2-7; possibly TRBD2 for D (6 bases). Sequencing was done on a sample of naive CD4+ T cells sorted from blood. Subset: CD45RA+ positively selected. CDR3 residues: CASSLSGTYSYEQYF. The CDR3 DNA reads TGTGCCAGCAGCTTATCAGGGACTTACTCCTACGAGCAGTACTTC.